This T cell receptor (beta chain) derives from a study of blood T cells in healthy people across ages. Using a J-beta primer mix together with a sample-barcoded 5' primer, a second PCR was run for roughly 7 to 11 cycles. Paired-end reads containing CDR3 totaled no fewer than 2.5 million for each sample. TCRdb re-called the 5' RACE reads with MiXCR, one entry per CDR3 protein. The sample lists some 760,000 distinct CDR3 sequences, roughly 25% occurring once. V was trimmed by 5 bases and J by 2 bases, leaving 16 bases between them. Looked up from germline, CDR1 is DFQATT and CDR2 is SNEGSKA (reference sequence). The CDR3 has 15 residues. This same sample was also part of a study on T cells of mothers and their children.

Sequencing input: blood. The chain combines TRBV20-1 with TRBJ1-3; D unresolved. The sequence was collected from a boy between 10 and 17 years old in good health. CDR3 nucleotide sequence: TGCAGTGCTGGGGATCGAGAAAGACCTGGAAACACCATATATTTT. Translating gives CSAGDRERPGNTIYF.